A selection of T cell receptor beta chains follows, all from one sample in a study of vaccination and CD4 T cells after COVID-19. TCRdb fed the PCR reads into MiXCR, producing one record per CDR3 protein. The sample contains over 20,000 distinct CDR3 sequences, 35% to 40% of which appear only once. Their target antigens are unknown. The sequencing here drew on CD4+ T cells from blood, cultured in vitro, taken before SARS-CoV-2 vaccination. The receptors stem from a human donor who received a COVID-19 vaccine. CDR3s include the opening cysteine and the closing phenylalanine or tryptophan. D genes are given only for firm matches. Some rows mark clone size as missing; the rest say once, few, many or name a class of expanded clone.

V,size,J,D,CDR3,DNA
TRBV7-2,.,TRBJ2-4,.,CASSLAVAKNIQYF,TGTGCCAGCAGCTTAGCAGTGGCCAAAAACATTCAGTACTTC
TRBV2,few,TRBJ2-1,TRBD1,CASRRTGIMGNEQFF,TGTGCCAGCAGGAGGACAGGGATCATGGGAAATGAGCAGTTCTTC
TRBV30,few,TRBJ1-1,.,CAWSVQWGNTEAFF,TGTGCCTGGAGTGTACAATGGGGGAACACTGAAGCTTTCTTT
TRBV19,once,TRBJ2-2,.,CASTATGELFF,TGTGCCAGTACAGCCACCGGGGAGCTGTTTTTT
TRBV6-5,.,TRBJ1-2,.,CASSSPRVNYGYTF,TGTGCCAGCAGTTCCCCCAGGGTAAACTATGGCTACACCTTC
TRBV18,.,TRBJ1-2,.,CASSTQGAGGYTF,TGTGCCAGCTCAACCCAAGGGGCGGGTGGCTACACCTTC
TRBV9,.,TRBJ1-3,TRBD1,CASSVGDRVSGNTIYF,TGTGCCAGCAGCGTAGGGGACAGGGTGTCTGGAAACACCATATATTTT
TRBV7-3,.,TRBJ2-5,TRBD2,CASSSQAGLAETQYF,TGTGCCAGCAGCTCCCAAGCGGGGCTGGCAGAGACCCAGTACTTC
TRBV25-1,.,TRBJ1-2,.,CASSEYWAGEGYTF,TGTGCCAGCAGTGAATATTGGGCAGGGGAAGGCTACACCTTC
TRBV24-1,.,TRBJ2-5,.,CATSDGHQETRYF,TGTGCCACCAGTGATGGCCATCAAGAGACCCGGTACTTC
TRBV18,.,TRBJ2-7,TRBD2,CASSPTGGAREQYF,TGTGCCAGCTCACCCACGGGGGGGGCAAGGGAGCAGTACTTC
TRBV20-1,few,TRBJ1-3,.,CSAREGGEAGNTIYF,TGCAGTGCTAGAGAAGGTGGCGAGGCTGGAAACACCATATATTTT
TRBV5-4,.,TRBJ1-1,TRBD1,CASSMYRGQGTEAFF,TGTGCCAGCAGCATGTACAGGGGGCAGGGCACTGAAGCTTTCTTT
TRBV11-3,few,TRBJ2-1,TRBD2,CASSLLAGGGFTNEQFF,TGTGCCAGCAGCCTACTAGCGGGGGGGGGCTTCACTAATGAGCAGTTCTTC
TRBV7-8,few,TRBJ2-3,TRBD2,CASSRIAGGLTSSTDTQYF,TGTGCCAGCAGCCGTATAGCGGGGGGCCTTACTAGTAGCACAGATACGCAGTATTTT
TRBV6-2/TRBV6-3,.,TRBJ1-5,.,CASGLGRVIQPQHF,TGTGCCAGCGGCCTTGGCCGCGTAATTCAGCCCCAGCATTTT
TRBV25-1,.,TRBJ1-4,.,CASSEGGFEKLFF,TGTGCCAGCAGTGAGGGGGGGTTTGAAAAACTGTTTTTT
TRBV15,.,TRBJ2-3,.,CATSRRDSTDTQYF,TGTGCCACCAGCAGACGGGACAGCACAGATACGCAGTATTTT
TRBV10-3,few,TRBJ1-1,.,CAISESGYNTEAFF,TGTGCCATCAGTGAGTCGGGATATAACACTGAAGCTTTCTTT
TRBV19,.,TRBJ1-1,.,CASNHPDRVEAFF,TGTGCCAGTAACCACCCTGACCGCGTTGAAGCTTTCTTT
TRBV6-1,.,TRBJ2-1,.,CASKVGTYNEQFF,TGTGCCAGCAAGGTGGGAACCTACAATGAGCAGTTCTTC
TRBV20-1,.,TRBJ2-7,TRBD2,CSAKGTSREYEQYF,TGCAGTGCCAAGGGGACTAGCAGAGAATACGAGCAGTACTTC
TRBV21-1,.,TRBJ2-3,.,CASSKPPPSGGTDTQYF,TGTGCCAGCAGCAAGCCGCCCCCCTCGGGCGGCACAGATACGCAGTATTTT
TRBV19,once,TRBJ1-2,.,CASSTAYGYTF,TGTGCCAGTAGTACAGCGTATGGCTACACCTTC
TRBV19,few,TRBJ1-2,TRBD1,CASSVGRQGYGYTF,TGTGCCAGTAGTGTTGGGAGACAGGGCTATGGCTACACCTTC
TRBV12-3/TRBV12-4,few,TRBJ1-2,.,CASSLMEGNYGYTF,TGTGCCAGCAGTTTAATGGAGGGCAACTATGGCTACACCTTC
TRBV27,.,TRBJ2-5,.,CASSLGDREVGQETQYF,TGTGCCAGCAGTTTGGGTGACAGGGAGGTTGGGCAAGAGACCCAGTACTTC
TRBV7-9,few,TRBJ2-2,TRBD1,CAGGQGNGELFF,TGTGCCGGGGGACAGGGGAACGGGGAGCTGTTTTTT
TRBV6-1,few,TRBJ1-5,TRBD1,CASTETGGSGQPQHF,TGTGCCAGCACCGAGACAGGGGGCTCAGGACAGCCCCAGCATTTT
TRBV24-1,.,TRBJ1-1,TRBD1,CATSDLKTGKAFF,TGTGCCACCAGTGATTTAAAGACAGGGAAAGCTTTCTTT
TRBV30,few,TRBJ1-5,.,CAWSAQGISVQPQHF,TGTGCCTGGAGTGCCCAGGGAATCTCGGTTCAGCCCCAGCATTTT
TRBV6-1,few,TRBJ2-7,TRBD2,CAGAGGRSYEQYF,TGTGCCGGGGCGGGGGGCAGATCCTACGAGCAGTACTTC
TRBV5-1,.,TRBJ2-2,TRBD1,CASSLATGTTGELFF,TGCGCCAGCAGCTTGGCGACAGGGACCACCGGGGAGCTGTTTTTT
TRBV5-1,.,TRBJ2-3,TRBD2,CASSTASGTSGTDTQYF,TGCGCCAGCAGCACCGCTTCCGGGACTAGCGGCACAGATACGCAGTATTTT